The entry below gives a single T cell receptor (beta chain) sequence along with its context. Trimming removed 1 base at V and 7 bases at J, with 11 bases between. CDR1 is SEHNR, CDR2 FQNEAQ, per germline (reference sequence). The CDR3 is 14 residues long. The data originate from a study of blood T cell repertoires in COVID-19. Sequencing used immunoSEQ multiplex PCR; TCRdb keeps in-frame clones, though not all of them. The data contain approximately 170,000 clones, around 86% of them singletons. This receptor was identified in a man aged 65 to 79 who had recovered from COVID-19. The V call is TRBV7-9, the J call TRBJ1-5; a possible D gene is TRBD1 (5 bases). The sample comprised peripheral blood. CDR3 sequence: CASSLDGGSQPQHF. CDR3 DNA sequence: TGTGCCAGCAGCTTAGATGGGGGGAGCCAGCCCCAGCATTTT.